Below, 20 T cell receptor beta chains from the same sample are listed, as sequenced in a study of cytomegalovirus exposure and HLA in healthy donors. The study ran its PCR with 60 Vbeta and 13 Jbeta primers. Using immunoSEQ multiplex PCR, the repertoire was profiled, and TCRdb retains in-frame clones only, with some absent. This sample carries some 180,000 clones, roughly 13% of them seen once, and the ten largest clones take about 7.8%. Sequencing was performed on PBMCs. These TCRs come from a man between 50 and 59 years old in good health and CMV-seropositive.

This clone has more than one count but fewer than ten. CDR3 loop: CASSERGGGLATGWYQETQYF. In nucleotides, the CDR3 is TGTGCCAGCAGCGAGAGAGGGGGGGGACTGGCAACCGGCTGGTACCAAGAGACCCAGTACTTC. This chain connects TRBV21-1 to TRBJ2-5; the listed D gene, TRBD2, was not tested against the DNA. TRBV21-1 is a listed pseudogene. The CDR3 totals 21 residues.

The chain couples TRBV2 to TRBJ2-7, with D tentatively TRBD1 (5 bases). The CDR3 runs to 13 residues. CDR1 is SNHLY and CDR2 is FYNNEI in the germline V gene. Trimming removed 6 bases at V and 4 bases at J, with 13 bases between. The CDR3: CASSSGHLYEQYV. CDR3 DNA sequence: TGTGCCAGCAGCTCAGGACATTTGTACGAGCAGTACGTC.

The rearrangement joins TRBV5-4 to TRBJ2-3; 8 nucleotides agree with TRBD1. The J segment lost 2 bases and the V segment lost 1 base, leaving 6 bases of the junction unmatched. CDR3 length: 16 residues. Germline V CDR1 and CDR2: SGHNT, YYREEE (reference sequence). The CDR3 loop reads CASSLIQGAYTDTQYF. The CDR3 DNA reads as TGTGCCAGCAGCTTGATTCAGGGGGCTTACACAGATACGCAGTATTTT.

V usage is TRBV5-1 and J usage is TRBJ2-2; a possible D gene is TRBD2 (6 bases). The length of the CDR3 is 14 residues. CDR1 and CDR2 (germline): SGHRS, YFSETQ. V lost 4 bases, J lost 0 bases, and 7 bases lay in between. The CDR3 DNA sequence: TGCGCCAGCAGCCGGGACTCGAACACCGGGGAGCTGTTTTTT. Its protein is CASSRDSNTGELFF.

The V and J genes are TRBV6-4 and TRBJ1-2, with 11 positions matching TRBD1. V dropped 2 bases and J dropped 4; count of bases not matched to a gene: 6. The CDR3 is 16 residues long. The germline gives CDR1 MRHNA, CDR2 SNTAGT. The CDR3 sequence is CASSDPDRGQGYGYTF. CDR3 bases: TGTGCCAGCAGTGACCCGGACAGGGGGCAGGGCTATGGCTACACCTTC.

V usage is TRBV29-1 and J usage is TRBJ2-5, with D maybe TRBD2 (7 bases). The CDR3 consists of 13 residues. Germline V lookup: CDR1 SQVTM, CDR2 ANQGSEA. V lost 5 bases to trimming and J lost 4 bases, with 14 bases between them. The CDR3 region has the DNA TGCAGCGTTAGACGGGGGGCAGGAGAGACCCAGTACTTC. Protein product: CSVRRGAGETQYF. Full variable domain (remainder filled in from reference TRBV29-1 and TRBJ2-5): SAVISQKPSRDICQRGTSLTIQCQVDSQVTMMFWYRQQPGQSLTLIATANQGSEATYESGFVIDKFPISRPNLTFSTLTVSNMSPEDSSIYLCSVRRGAGETQYFGPGTRLLVL.

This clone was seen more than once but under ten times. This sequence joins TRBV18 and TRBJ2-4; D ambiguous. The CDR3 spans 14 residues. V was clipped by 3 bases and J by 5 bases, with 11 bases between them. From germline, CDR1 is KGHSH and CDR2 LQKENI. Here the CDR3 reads CASSPIGGENIQYF. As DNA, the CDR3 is TGTGCCAGCTCACCCATCGGCGGTGAAAACATTCAGTACTTC. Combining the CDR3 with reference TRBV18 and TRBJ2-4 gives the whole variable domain NAGVMQNPRHLVRRRGQEARLRCSPMKGHSHVYWYRQLPEEGLKFMVYLQKENIIDESGMPKERFSAEFPKEGPSILRIQQVVRGDSAAYFCASSPIGGENIQYFGAGTRLSVL.

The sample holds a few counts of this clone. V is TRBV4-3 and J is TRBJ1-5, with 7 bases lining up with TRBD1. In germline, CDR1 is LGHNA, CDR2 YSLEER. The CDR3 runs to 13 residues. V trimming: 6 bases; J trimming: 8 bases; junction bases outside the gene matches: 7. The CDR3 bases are TGCGCCAGCAGTCTCGGGACAGAAGAGCCCCAGCATTTT. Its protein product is CASSLGTEEPQHF.

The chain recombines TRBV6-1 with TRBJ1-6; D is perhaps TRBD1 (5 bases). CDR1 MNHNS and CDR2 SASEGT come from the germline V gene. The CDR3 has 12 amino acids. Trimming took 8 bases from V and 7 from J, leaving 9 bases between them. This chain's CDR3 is CASGTGNSPLHF. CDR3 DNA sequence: TGTGCCAGCGGTACAGGAAATTCACCCCTCCACTTT.

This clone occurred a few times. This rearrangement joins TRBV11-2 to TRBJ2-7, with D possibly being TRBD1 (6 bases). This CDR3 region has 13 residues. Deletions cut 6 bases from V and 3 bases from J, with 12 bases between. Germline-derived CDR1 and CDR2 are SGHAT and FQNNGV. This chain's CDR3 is CASRLTGNYEQYF. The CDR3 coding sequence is TGTGCCAGCAGACTTACAGGGAACTACGAGCAGTACTTC.

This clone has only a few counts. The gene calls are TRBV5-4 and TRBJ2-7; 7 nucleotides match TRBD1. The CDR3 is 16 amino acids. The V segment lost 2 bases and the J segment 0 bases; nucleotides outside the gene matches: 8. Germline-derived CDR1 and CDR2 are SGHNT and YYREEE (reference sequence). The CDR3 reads CASSLETGTASYEQYF. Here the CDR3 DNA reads TGTGCCAGCAGCTTAGAAACCGGGACAGCCTCCTACGAGCAGTACTTC.

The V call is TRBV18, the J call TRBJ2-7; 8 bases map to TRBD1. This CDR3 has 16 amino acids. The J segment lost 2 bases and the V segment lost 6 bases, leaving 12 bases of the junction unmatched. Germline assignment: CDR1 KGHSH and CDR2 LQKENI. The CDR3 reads CASSTNTGGGTYEQYF. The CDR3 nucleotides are TGTGCCAGCTCGACCAACACAGGGGGTGGGACCTACGAGCAGTACTTC.

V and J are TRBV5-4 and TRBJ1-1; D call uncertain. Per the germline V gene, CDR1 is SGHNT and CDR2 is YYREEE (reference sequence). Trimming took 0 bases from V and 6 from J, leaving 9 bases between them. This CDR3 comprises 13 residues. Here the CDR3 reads CASSLGNSAEAFF. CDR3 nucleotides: TGTGCCAGCAGCTTGGGAAATTCGGCTGAAGCTTTCTTT. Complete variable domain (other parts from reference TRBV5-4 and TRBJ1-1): ETGVTQSPTHLIKTRGQQVTLRCSSQSGHNTVSWYQQALGQGPQFIFQYYREEENGRGNFPPRFSGLQFPNYSSELNVNALELDDSALYLCASSLGNSAEAFFGQGTRLTVV.

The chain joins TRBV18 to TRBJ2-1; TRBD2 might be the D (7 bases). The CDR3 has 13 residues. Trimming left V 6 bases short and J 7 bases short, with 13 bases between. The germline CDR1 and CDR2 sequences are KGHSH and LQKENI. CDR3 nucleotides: TGTGCCAGCTCTCCGGGGGGCGGGAATGAGCAGTTCTTC. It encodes CASSPGGGNEQFF.

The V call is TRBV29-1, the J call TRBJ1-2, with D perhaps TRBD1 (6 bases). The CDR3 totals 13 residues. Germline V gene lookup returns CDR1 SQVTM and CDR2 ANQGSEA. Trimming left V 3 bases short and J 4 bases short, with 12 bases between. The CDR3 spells CSVDMLQGYGYTF. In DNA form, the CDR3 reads TGCAGCGTTGATATGTTACAGGGCTATGGCTACACCTTC.

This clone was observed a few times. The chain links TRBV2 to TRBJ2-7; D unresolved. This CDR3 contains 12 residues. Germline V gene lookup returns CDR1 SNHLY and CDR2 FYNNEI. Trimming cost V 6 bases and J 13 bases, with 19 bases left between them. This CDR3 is CASRLSVPPAYV. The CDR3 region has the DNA TGTGCCAGCAGGCTAAGTGTCCCCCCCGCTTACGTC.

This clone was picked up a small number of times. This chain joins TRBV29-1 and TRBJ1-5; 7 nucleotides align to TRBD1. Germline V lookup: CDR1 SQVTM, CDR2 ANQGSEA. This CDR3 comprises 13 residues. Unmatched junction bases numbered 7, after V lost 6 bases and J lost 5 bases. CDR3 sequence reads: CSVQGQPDQPQHF. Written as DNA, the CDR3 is TGCAGCGTCCAGGGACAGCCGGATCAGCCCCAGCATTTT.

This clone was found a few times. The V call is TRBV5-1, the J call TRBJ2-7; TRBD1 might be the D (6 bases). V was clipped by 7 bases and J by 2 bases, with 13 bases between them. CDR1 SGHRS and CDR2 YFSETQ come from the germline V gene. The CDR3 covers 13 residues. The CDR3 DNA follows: TGCGCCAGCTCCGACAGGCCGGCCTACGAGCAGTACTTC. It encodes CASSDRPAYEQYF.

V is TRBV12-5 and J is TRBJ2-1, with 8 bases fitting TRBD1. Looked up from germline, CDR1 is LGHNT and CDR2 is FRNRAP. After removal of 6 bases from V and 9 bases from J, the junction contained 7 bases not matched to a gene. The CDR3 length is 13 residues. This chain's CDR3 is CASGSTGVAEQFF. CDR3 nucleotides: TGTGCTAGTGGGTCGACAGGGGTCGCTGAGCAGTTCTTC.

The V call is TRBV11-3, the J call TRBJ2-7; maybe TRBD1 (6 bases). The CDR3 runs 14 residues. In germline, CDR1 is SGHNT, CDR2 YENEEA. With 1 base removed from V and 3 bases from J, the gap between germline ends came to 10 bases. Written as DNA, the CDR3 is TGTGCCAGCAGCTTAGGGGGGCGGTACTACGAGCAGTACGTC. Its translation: CASSLGGRYYEQYV.